A single sample gave rise to the 20 T cell receptor beta chains below, sequenced in a study of blood T cell repertoires in COVID-19. Produced via immunoSEQ multiplex PCR; TCRdb's table is partial and in-frame only. The table includes 360,000 or so clones, around nine tenths detected once. Sequences were obtained from PBMCs or T cells enriched from blood (not recorded which). All receptors derive from a woman in her twenties or thirties who had been exposed to COVID-19.

The chain employs TRBV30 and TRBJ1-1, with D maybe TRBD1 (5 bases). CDR3 length equals 14 residues. Deletions cut 1 base from V and 0 bases from J, with 9 bases between. The germline V gene has CDR1 GTSNPN and CDR2 SVGIG (reference sequence). The CDR3 loop is CAWSAGRVNTEAFF. Here the CDR3 DNA reads TGTGCCTGGAGTGCGGGCAGGGTGAACACTGAAGCTTTCTTT.

The CDR3 spells CASSLELAGGADTQYF. CDR3 DNA sequence: TGCGCCAGCAGCTTGGAACTAGCGGGAGGGGCAGATACGCAGTATTTT. V gene TRBV5-1 combines with J gene TRBJ2-3, with 13 bases lining up with TRBD2. CDR1 SGHRS and CDR2 YFSETQ come from the germline V gene. With V trimmed by 0 bases and J by 4 bases, 2 bases remained unmatched. The CDR3 consists of 16 residues.

The chain carries TRBV3-1 (or the pseudogene TRBV3-2) and TRBJ1-1; no definite D call. CDR1 is LGHDT, CDR2 YNNKEL, per germline (reference sequence). Trimming removed 1 base at V and 5 bases at J, with 8 bases between. CDR3 size: 13 residues. CDR3 loop: CASSQGGLTEAFF. CDR3 DNA sequence: TGTGCCAGCAGCCAAGGAGGTTTAACTGAAGCTTTCTTT.

The V call is TRBV5-1, the J call TRBJ2-7; 7 bases align to TRBD2. V lost 1 base and J lost 10; bases outside the gene matches: 8. Germline lookup yields CDR1 SGHRS and CDR2 YFSETQ. The CDR3 sequence is 13 residues long. The CDR3 DNA reads TGCGCCAGCAGCTTGCCGACTAGCCCTGATCAGTACTTC. The encoded protein is CASSLPTSPDQYF.

This clone was detected a few times. The chain has TRBV7-9 and TRBJ2-7; possible D gene TRBD1, 6 bases. Germline lookup yields CDR1 SEHNR and CDR2 FQNEAQ (reference sequence). The CDR3 is 15 amino acids. V gave up 1 base and J gave up 6 bases, with 16 bases separating them. The CDR3 DNA follows: TGTGCCAGCAGCTTAGATTCGGCACAGGGAAGCGAGCAGTACTTC. It yields the protein CASSLDSAQGSEQYF.

V is TRBV5-4 and J is TRBJ2-5; TRBD1 agrees at 9 bases. CDR1 and CDR2 from the germline V gene are SGHNT and YYREEE (reference sequence). CDR3 length equals 15 residues. With V trimmed by 2 bases and J by 7 bases, 9 bases remained unmatched. The CDR3 loop is CASSFLGTGNVTQYF. In DNA form, the CDR3 reads TGTGCCAGCAGCTTTCTCGGGACAGGGAACGTGACCCAGTACTTC.

This clone occurred a few times. The V gene is TRBV14, the J gene TRBJ2-7, with D unclear. Germline V gene sequence: CDR1 SGHDN, CDR2 FVKESK. CDR3 length: 14 amino acids. V was pared by 5 bases and J by 3 bases, with 14 bases between. CDR3 nucleotides: TGTGCCAGCAGCTCCCGTCTGGCTGACTACGAGCAGTACTTC. Its protein is CASSSRLADYEQYF.

This chain connects TRBV6-5 to TRBJ1-5; D might be TRBD1 (6 bases). The germline V gene has CDR1 MNHEY and CDR2 SVGAGI. Trimming took off 6 bases at V and 4 bases at J, with 10 bases between the two ends. The CDR3 runs to 13 residues. The chain's CDR3 is CASSLQGNQPQHF. CDR3 DNA: TGTGCCAGCAGCCTCCAGGGGAATCAGCCCCAGCATTTT.

V gene TRBV5-8 combines with J gene TRBJ1-2; D uncertain. The germline V gene encodes CDR1 SGHTS and CDR2 YDEGEE. CDR3 length: 13 amino acids. V lost 2 bases and J 7 bases, leaving 12 bases between the germline ends. Written as DNA, the CDR3 is TGTGCCAGCAGCTTCGATAAGTCGGGTGGCTACACCTTC. Translating it yields CASSFDKSGGYTF.

V is TRBV29-1 and J is TRBJ2-3, with 7 bases aligning to TRBD1. V lost 4 bases, J lost 5 bases, and 15 bases stayed unmatched. CDR3 size: 16 residues. Looked up from germline, CDR1 is SQVTM and CDR2 is ANQGSEA. The CDR3 DNA is TGCAGCGTTGCGGAGTCGACAGGGATCTTCGGAGATACGCAGTATTTT. This codes for CSVAESTGIFGDTQYF.

The chain couples TRBV7-6 to TRBJ2-7, with a weak D call TRBD1 (5 bases). Germline V gives CDR1 SGHVS, CDR2 FNYEAQ. The V and J ends lost 5 bases and 3 bases respectively, with 11 bases between them. The CDR3 runs 13 residues. The CDR3 DNA reads as TGTGCCAGCAGCCAGGCAGGGATCTACGAGCAGTACTTC. Protein: CASSQAGIYEQYF.

This clone was observed once. This rearrangement joins TRBV7-3 to TRBJ1-2; unclear D gene. The germline V and J ends were trimmed by 4 bases and 5 bases, with 11 bases remaining between them. This CDR3 is 13 amino acids long. Germline V gives CDR1 SGHTA, CDR2 FQGTGA. DNA of the CDR3: TGTGCCAGCAGCTCGGACGGGGAATATGGCTACACCTTC. Protein product: CASSSDGEYGYTF.

This chain joins TRBV3-1 (or the pseudogene TRBV3-2) and TRBJ1-2; D uncertain. V dropped 3 bases and J dropped 6 bases, with 14 bases sitting between them. Germline assignment: CDR1 LGHDT and CDR2 YNNKEL (reference sequence). The CDR3 has 14 residues. This chain's CDR3 is CASSHRTSGDGYTF. CDR3 in DNA: TGTGCCAGCAGCCATCGTACCTCGGGAGATGGCTACACCTTC.

This chain uses TRBV28 with TRBJ2-2; TRBD2 is a possible D gene (5 bases). Germline CDR1 is MDHEN and CDR2 is SYDVKM. V was clipped by 8 bases and J by 0 bases, with 16 bases between them. This CDR3 is built from 16 residues. This chain's CDR3 is CASLTGSTSNTGELFF. CDR3 nucleotide sequence: TGTGCCAGCTTAACGGGGAGTACCTCGAACACCGGGGAGCTGTTTTTT.

The CDR3, as DNA: TGTGCAACAGCGGGAGGGCCGAGGGGCACCGGGGAGCTGTTTTTT. It is translated as CATAGGPRGTGELFF. V usage is TRBV12-2 and J usage is TRBJ2-2; the D call TRBD2 from the table was never checked on the DNA. TRBV12-2 is a known pseudogene. This CDR3 has 15 residues.

A few counts support this clone. This rearrangement joins TRBV6-4 to TRBJ2-2, with D hard to call. V was shortened by 4 bases and J by 2 bases, with 5 bases between the two germline ends. Germline assignment: CDR1 MRHNA and CDR2 SNTAGT. This CDR3 has 13 amino acids. CDR3 sequence reads: CASSGGNTGELFF. The DNA for the CDR3 is TGTGCCAGCAGTGGAGGAAACACCGGGGAGCTGTTTTTT.

J is TRBJ1-4 and V is TRBV10-3, with no clear D. In germline, CDR1 is ENHRY, CDR2 SYGVKD. The CDR3 has 18 amino acids. Trimming left V 0 bases short and J 6 bases short, with 20 bases between. CDR3 sequence (DNA): TGTGCCATCAGTGAGTCGGGCGACCTGCGGGCCTCCCATGAAAAACTGTTTTTT. This translates into CAISESGDLRASHEKLFF.

Worth noting for this clone: Other DNA sequences within the sample encode an identical CDR3. The V and J genes are TRBV5-1 and TRBJ2-2; D not resolved. Germline lookup yields CDR1 SGHRS and CDR2 YFSETQ. The ends were cut back, 0 bases at V and 2 bases at J, with 5 bases in the middle. The CDR3 has 14 amino acids. This CDR3 is CASSLGGNTGELFF. The CDR3 nucleotides are TGCGCCAGCAGCTTGGGAGGCAACACCGGGGAGCTGTTTTTT.

The genes are TRBV9 and TRBJ2-1, with 7 positions matching TRBD2. Germline trimming cut 4 bases from V and 0 bases from J; bases unmatched to any gene: 4. This CDR3 comprises 15 residues. Looked up from germline, CDR1 is SGDLS and CDR2 is YYNGEE. CDR3 nucleotide sequence: TGTGCCAGCAGCCCCCGGACTAGCTCCTACAATGAGCAGTTCTTC. Translating gives CASSPRTSSYNEQFF.

This clone was observed a few times. The rearrangement joins TRBV30 to TRBJ1-5; D is perhaps TRBD1 (6 bases). The CDR3 is 13 amino acids. V gave up 5 bases and J gave up 7 bases, with 15 bases separating them. Germline V gene lookup returns CDR1 GTSNPN and CDR2 SVGIG (reference sequence). This CDR3 is CAWADSLGQPQHF. The CDR3 coding sequence is TGTGCCTGGGCGGACAGTCTGGGGCAGCCCCAGCATTTT.